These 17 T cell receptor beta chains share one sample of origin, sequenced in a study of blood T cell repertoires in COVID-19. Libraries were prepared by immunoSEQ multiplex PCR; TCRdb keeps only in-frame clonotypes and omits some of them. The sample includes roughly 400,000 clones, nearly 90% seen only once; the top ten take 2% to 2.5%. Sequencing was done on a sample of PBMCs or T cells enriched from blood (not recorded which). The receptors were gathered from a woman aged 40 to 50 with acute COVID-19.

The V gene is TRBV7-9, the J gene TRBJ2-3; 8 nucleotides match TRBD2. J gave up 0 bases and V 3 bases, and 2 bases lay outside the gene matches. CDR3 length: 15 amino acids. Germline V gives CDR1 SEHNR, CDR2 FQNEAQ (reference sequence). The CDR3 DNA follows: TGTGCCAGCAGCTTTAGCGGGGAGAGCACAGATACGCAGTATTTT. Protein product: CASSFSGESTDTQYF.

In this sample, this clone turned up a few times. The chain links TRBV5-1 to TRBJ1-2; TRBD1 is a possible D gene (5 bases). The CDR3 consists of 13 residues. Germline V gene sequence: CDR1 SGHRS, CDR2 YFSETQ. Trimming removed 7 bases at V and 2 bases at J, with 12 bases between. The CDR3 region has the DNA TGCGCCAGCGGGGTGGAGGGGAACTATGGCTACACCTTC. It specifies CASGVEGNYGYTF.

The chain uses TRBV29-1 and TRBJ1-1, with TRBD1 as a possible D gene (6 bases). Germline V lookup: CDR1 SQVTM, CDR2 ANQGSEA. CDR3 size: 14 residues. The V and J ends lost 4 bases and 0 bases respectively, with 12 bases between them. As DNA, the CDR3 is TGCAGCGTTGGAATTCAGGGGCTGAACACTGAAGCTTTCTTT. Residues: CSVGIQGLNTEAFF. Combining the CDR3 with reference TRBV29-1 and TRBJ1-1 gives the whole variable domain SAVISQKPSRDICQRGTSLTIQCQVDSQVTMMFWYRQQPGQSLTLIATANQGSEATYESGFVIDKFPISRPNLTFSTLTVSNMSPEDSSIYLCSVGIQGLNTEAFFGQGTRLTVV.

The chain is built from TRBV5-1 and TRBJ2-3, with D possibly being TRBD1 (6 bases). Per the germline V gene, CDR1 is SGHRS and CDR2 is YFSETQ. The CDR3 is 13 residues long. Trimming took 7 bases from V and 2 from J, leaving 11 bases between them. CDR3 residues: CASRGGNTDTQYF. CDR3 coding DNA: TGCGCCAGCCGAGGGGGTAACACAGATACGCAGTATTTT.

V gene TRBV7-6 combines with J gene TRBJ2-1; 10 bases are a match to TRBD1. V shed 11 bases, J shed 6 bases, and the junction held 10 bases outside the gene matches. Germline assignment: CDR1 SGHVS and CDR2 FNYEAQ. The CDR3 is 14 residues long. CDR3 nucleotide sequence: TGTGCCGGAACCGGGACAGGGGTTCTCAATGAGCAGTTCTTC. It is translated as CAGTGTGVLNEQFF.

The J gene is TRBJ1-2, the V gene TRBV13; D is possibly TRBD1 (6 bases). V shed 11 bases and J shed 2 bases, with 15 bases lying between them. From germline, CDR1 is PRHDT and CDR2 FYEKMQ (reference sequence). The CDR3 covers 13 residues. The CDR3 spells CALGASGNYGYTF. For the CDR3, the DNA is TGTGCCTTGGGGGCATCCGGGAACTATGGCTACACCTTC.

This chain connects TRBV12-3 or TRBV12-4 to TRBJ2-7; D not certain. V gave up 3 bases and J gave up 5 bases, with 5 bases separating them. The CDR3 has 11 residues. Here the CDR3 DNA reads TGTGCCAGCAGTTTCCTAAACGAGCAGTACTTC. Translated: CASSFLNEQYF.

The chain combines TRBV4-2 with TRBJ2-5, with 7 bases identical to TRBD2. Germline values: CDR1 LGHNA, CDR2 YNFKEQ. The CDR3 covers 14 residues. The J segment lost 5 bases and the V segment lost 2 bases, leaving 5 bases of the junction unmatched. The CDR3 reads CASSQRLAGETQYF. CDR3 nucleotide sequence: TGTGCCAGCAGCCAAAGACTAGCCGGGGAGACCCAGTACTTC.

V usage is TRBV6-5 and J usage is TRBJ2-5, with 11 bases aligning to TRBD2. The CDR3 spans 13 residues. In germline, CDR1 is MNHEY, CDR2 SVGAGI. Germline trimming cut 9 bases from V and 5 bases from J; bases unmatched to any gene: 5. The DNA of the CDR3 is TGTGCCAGTAGCGGGGGGGAAGGGGAGACCCAGTACTTC. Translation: CASSGGEGETQYF.

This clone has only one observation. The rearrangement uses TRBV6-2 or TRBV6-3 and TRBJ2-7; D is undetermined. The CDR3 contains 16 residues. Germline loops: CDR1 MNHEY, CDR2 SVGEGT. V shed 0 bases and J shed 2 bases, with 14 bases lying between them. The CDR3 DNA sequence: TGTGCCAGCAGTTACTCGACCCCCGCAGAGGCCTACGAGCAGTACTTC. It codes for CASSYSTPAEAYEQYF.

CDR3 protein: CASSHPGETEQYF. As DNA, the CDR3 is TGTGCCAGCAGCCACCCTGGAGAGACCGAGCAGTACTTC. This chain links TRBV7-9 with TRBJ2-7; the D is unclear. The CDR3 is 13 amino acids. V gave up 5 bases and J gave up 6 bases, with 14 bases separating them. CDR1 SEHNR and CDR2 FQNEAQ come from the germline V gene (reference sequence).

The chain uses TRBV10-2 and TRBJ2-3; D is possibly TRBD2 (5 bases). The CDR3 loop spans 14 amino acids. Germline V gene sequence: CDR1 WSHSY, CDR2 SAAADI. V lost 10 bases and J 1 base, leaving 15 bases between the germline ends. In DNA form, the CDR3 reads TGCGCCACCGGGCCGGGGTCGGGCACAGATACGCAGTATTTT. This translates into CATGPGSGTDTQYF.

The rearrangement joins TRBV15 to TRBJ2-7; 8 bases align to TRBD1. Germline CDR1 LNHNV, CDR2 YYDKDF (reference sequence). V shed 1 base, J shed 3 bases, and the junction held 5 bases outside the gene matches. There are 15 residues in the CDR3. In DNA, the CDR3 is TGTGCCACCAGCAGAGGGGGGACAGGTTACTACGAGCAGTACTTC. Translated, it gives CATSRGGTGYYEQYF.

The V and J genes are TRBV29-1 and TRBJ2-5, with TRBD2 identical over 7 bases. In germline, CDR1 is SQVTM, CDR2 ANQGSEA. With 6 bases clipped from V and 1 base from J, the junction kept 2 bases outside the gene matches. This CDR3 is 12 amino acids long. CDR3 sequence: CSVRGFQETQYF. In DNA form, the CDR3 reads TGCAGCGTGCGGGGGTTCCAAGAGACCCAGTACTTC.

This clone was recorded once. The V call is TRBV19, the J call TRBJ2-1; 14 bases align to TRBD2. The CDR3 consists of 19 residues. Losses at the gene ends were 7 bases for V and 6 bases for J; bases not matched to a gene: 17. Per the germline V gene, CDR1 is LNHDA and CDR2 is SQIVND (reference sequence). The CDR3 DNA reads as TGTGCCAGTACGGCGGGACTAGCGGGGGTAAACTACTTGATCAATGAGCAGTTCTTC. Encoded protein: CASTAGLAGVNYLINEQFF. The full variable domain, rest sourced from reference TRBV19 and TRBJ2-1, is DGGITQSPKYLFRKEGQNVTLSCEQNLNHDAMYWYRQDPGQGLRLIYYSQIVNDFQKGDIAEGYSVSREKKESFPLTVTSAQKNPTAFYLCASTAGLAGVNYLINEQFFGPGTRLTVL.

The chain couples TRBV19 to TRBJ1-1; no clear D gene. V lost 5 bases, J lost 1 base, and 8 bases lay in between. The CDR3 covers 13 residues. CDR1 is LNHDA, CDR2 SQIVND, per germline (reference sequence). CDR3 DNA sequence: TGTGCCAGTAGTCTAGGGAGGAACACTGAAGCTTTCTTT. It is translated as CASSLGRNTEAFF.

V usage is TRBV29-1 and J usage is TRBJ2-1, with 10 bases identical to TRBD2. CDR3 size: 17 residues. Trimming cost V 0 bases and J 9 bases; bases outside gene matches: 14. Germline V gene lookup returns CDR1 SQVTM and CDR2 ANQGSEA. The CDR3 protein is CSVEDFRVAGGFREQFF. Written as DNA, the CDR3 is TGCAGCGTTGAAGATTTTCGAGTAGCGGGGGGCTTTCGTGAGCAGTTCTTC.